One and the same sample provided the 7 T cell receptor beta chains below, sequenced in a study of molecular identifiers for immune sequencing clone quantification. TCRdb ran MiXCR on the PCR reads and lists one entry per CDR3 protein. The profile shows over 35,000 distinct CDR3 sequences, 24% of them singletons. The source material was naive CD8+ T cells from blood, with Jurkat cell RNA spiked in. Documented subset: FACS-sorted CD8+CD4-CCR7+CD45RA+ naive T cells. These receptors were collected from a human donor in good health. Some libraries in this study had Jurkat cell RNA spiked in.

This clonotype came up a few times. The junction departs from the called germline gene at one end, perhaps through a read error. The rearrangement links TRBV7-6 to TRBJ2-1, with D uncertain. There are 12 residues in the CDR3. Germline values: CDR1 SGHVS, CDR2 FNYEAQ. As DNA, the CDR3 is TGTGCCAGCAGCTTAGGCGATAATGAGCAGTCCTTC. This codes for CASSLGDNEQSF.

The chain recombines TRBV29-1 with TRBJ2-1, with a weak D call TRBD1 (6 bases). The CDR3 has 15 amino acids. The germline gives CDR1 SQVTM, CDR2 ANQGSEA. The V end was cut by 6 bases, the J end by 3 bases, with 18 bases between. CDR3: CSVVGHRADYNEQFF. The DNA for the CDR3 is TGCAGCGTGGTTGGTCACAGGGCGGACTACAATGAGCAGTTCTTC.

This clonotype has ten or more counts. The CDR3, as DNA: TGTGCCAGCAGCTTTACTGGGGCCGCCACTGAAGCTTTCTTT. Translating gives CASSFTGAATEAFF. The chain employs TRBV7-9 and TRBJ1-1, with D perhaps TRBD1 (5 bases). The V end lost 3 bases, the J end lost 4 bases, and 12 bases lay between the germline ends. Germline V lookup: CDR1 SEHNR, CDR2 FQNEAQ (reference sequence). The CDR3 runs to 14 residues.

The V call is TRBV6-5, the J call TRBJ2-7; 11 nucleotides match TRBD2. CDR1 and CDR2 (germline): MNHEY, SVGAGI. The CDR3 length is 14 residues. The V gene end was trimmed by 5 bases and the J gene end by 5 bases; junction bases not matched to a gene: 5. This chain's CDR3 is CASSGSGRVHEQYF. CDR3 DNA: TGTGCCAGCAGTGGTAGCGGGAGGGTCCACGAGCAGTACTTC.

This clonotype has more than one count but fewer than ten. A much larger clone is a single base away; this may be a read error. This chain connects TRBV4-3 to TRBJ2-7, with TRBD2 matching over 9 bases. V shed 0 bases, J shed 5 bases, and the junction held 8 bases outside the gene matches. Germline values: CDR1 LGHNA, CDR2 YSLEER. There are 16 residues in the CDR3. Here the CDR3 DNA reads TGCGCCAGCAGCCAAGATCGGCCTAGCGGGATTCACGAGCAGTACTTC. This translates into CASSQDRPSGIHEQYF.

Note on this clonotype: A much more abundant neighbour one base away suggests this may be a read error. The chain is built from TRBV19 and TRBJ1-5, with D perhaps TRBD1 (5 bases). Trimming removed 5 bases at V and 4 bases at J, with 24 bases between. The germline CDR1 and CDR2 sequences are LNHDA and SQIVND (reference sequence). This CDR3 comprises 18 residues. The CDR3 spells CASSVAGGAGTDNQPQHF. The CDR3 DNA sequence: TGTGCCAGTAGTGTCGCCGGCGGGGCAGGGACTGATAATCAGCCCCAGCATTTT.

This clonotype has ten or more counts. This chain links TRBV5-4 with TRBJ2-3, with D unclear. CDR3 size: 12 residues. CDR1 and CDR2 from the germline V gene are SGHNT and YYREEE (reference sequence). Deletions cut 4 bases from V and 5 bases from J, with 8 bases between. The CDR3 here is CASSNSIDTQYF. CDR3 in DNA: TGTGCCAGCAGCAATAGTATAGATACGCAGTATTTT.